This TCR beta chain was identified in a study of PD-1 blockade in classical Hodgkin lymphoma. Study at large: Administration of nivolumab to patients was at 3 mg/kg intravenously every 2 weeks.

Sequencing was performed with immunoSEQ multiplex PCR; in TCRdb, only in-frame clones are kept and a portion is missing. The data contain around 99,000 clones, more than 80% of them singletons. Study-level findings and limits: Nivolumab starters within 1 year of ASCT were excluded.

Germline-derived CDR1 and CDR2 are LNHNV and YYDKDF (reference sequence). Trimming left V 3 bases short and J 8 bases short, with 7 bases between. The CDR3 is 11 residues long. As for this clone: Its antigen remains unknown.

Each of the patients experienced relapse following autologous stem cell transplantation, and their brentuximab vedotin exposure differed. Each best response was a complete response, a partial response or progressive disease. Sequencing used peripheral blood mononuclear cells (PBMCs), obtained before the second cycle of nivolumab. The V and J genes are TRBV15 and TRBJ2-5; possible D gene TRBD2, 6 bases. This sequence originates from a human donor with classical Hodgkin lymphoma. CDR3 sequence: CATSRGTTQYF. CDR3 DNA sequence: TGTGCCACCAGCAGGGGGACTACCCAGTACTTC.